This T cell receptor (beta chain) comes out of a study of T-cell reconstitution after alpha-beta-depleted transplantation in children (dated by TCRdb to the mid-2010s). Looking at the study overall: T-cell immune reconstitution after TCRalphabeta/CD19-depleted allogeneic hematopoietic cell transplantation in children was quantitatively tracked in the study by means of TCR repertoire profiling.

The paper's findings and limits, for the study overall: Hyperexpanded clone frequencies declined over subsequent months; after one year, T-cell counts and TCRbeta diversity were mostly attributed to newly produced T cells. In some patients, the high TCRbeta diversity seen at day 60 was put down to recipient T cells and intrathymic progenitors that had survived conditioning. The apparently early alphabetaT-cell count recovery about two months after transplant was reportedly dependent on only several hundred rapidly expanded clones derived from non-depleted graft cells.

This specimen's treatment or condition label, per the study, means: allogeneic hematopoietic cell transplantation with graft depleted of TCRalphabeta T cells and CD19 B cells. TCRalphabeta/CD19-depleted allogeneic hematopoietic cell grafts were given to the transplant recipients, all of whom were children. The library was produced with PCR. For sequencing, an Illumina HiSeq 2500 was employed. TCR libraries were prepared with molecular barcoding, using unique molecular identifiers to normalize TCRbeta repertoire quantification. Starting from the raw public reads, TCRdb applied fastp trimming at Q25, assembled clones with MiXCR and retained in-frame beta chains. Rows matching on CDR3 protein sequence are summarized as one entry with the most common DNA and genes. Across this sample there are about 340,000 distinct CDR3 sequences, with 15% to 20% seen only once. The biggest ten clones account for about 41% of the sample.

At least ten counts were recorded for this clonotype. Its antigen is not yet known. Qualities for individual bases were not recorded, and no much larger clone is one base off. Trimming at the junction amounts to 7 bases on V and 4 bases on J, and the germline ends lie 8 bases apart. CDR3 length: 12 amino acids, cysteine to phenylalanine. The DNA shown is the 36-base CDR3, in frame from base 1. CDR1 is given as LNHDA and CDR2 as SQIVND, both from the germline V gene (reference sequence). This chain is built from TRBV19 and TRBJ2-1; no D gene can be assigned with confidence. This material consisted of PBMCs, mostly from graft donor cells, taken 360 days after TCRalphabeta/CD19-depleted stem cell transplant. This receptor was taken from a male patient between 2 and 9 years old who had a stem cell transplant for acute lymphoblastic leukemia, so the T cells may come from the graft donor. The CDR3 has the sequence CASKAGYNEQFF. The nucleotide sequence is given as TGTGCCAGTAAGGCCGGGTACAATGAGCAGTTCTTC.